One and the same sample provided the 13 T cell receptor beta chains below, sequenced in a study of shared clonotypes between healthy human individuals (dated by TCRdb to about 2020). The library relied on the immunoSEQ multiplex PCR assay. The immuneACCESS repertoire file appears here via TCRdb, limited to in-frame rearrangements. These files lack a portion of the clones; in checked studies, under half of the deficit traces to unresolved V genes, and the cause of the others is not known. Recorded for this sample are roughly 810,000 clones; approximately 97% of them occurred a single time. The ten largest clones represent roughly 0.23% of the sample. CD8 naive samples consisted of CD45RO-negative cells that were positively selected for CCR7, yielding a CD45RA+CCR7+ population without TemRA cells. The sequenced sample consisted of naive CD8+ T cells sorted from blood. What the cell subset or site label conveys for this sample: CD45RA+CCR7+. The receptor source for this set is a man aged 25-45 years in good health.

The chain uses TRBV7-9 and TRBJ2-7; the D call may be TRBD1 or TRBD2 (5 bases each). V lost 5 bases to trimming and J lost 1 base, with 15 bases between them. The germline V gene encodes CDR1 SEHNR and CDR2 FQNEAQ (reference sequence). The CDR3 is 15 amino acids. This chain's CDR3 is CASSPLGEGSYEQYF. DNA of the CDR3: TGTGCCAGCAGCCCTCTTGGAGAGGGGTCCTACGAGCAGTACTTC.

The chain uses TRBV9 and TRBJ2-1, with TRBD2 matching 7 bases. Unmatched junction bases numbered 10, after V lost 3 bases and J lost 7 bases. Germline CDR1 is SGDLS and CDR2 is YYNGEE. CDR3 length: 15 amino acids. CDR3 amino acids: CASSASGNTGNEQFF. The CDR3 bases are TGTGCCAGCAGCGCAAGCGGGAATACGGGGAATGAGCAGTTCTTC. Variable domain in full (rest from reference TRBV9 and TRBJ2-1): DSGVTQTPKHLITATGQRVTLRCSPRSGDLSVYWYQQSLDQGLQFLIQYYNGEERAKGNILERFSAQQFPDLHSELNLSSLELGDSALYFCASSASGNTGNEQFFGPGTRLTVL.

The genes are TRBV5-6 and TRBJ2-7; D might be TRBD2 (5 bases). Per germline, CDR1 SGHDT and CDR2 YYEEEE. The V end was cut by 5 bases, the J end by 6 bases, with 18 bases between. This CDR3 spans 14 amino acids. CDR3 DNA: TGTGCCAGCAGACCACTCCCGGACGGGGTCGAGCAGTACTTC. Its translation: CASRPLPDGVEQYF.

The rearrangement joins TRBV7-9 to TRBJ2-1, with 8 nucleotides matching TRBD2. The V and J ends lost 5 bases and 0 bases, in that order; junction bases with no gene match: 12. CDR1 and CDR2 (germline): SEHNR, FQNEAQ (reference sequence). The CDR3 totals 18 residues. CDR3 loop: CASSPPSGGGGSYNEQFF. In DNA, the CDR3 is TGTGCCAGCAGCCCCCCCTCGGGAGGGGGGGGCTCCTACAATGAGCAGTTCTTC.

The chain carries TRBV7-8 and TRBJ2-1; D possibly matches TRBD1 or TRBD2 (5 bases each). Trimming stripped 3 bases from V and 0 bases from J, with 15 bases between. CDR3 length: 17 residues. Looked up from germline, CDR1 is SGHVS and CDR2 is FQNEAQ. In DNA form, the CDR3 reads TGTGCCAGCAGCTTCTCGGGGTGGGGGAGCTCCTACAATGAGCAGTTCTTC. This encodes CASSFSGWGSSYNEQFF. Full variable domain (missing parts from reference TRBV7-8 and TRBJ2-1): GAGVSQSPRYKVAKRGQDVALRCDPISGHVSLFWYQQALGQGPEFLTYFQNEAQLDKSGLPSDRFFAERPEGSVSTLKIQRTQQEDSAVYLCASSFSGWGSSYNEQFFGPGTRLTVL.

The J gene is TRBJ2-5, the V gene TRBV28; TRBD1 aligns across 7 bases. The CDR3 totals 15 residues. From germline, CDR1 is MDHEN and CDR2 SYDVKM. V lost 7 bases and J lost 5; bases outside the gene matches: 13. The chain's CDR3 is CASTSDRDSSETQYF. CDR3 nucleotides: TGTGCCAGCACCTCCGACAGGGATAGCAGTGAGACCCAGTACTTC.

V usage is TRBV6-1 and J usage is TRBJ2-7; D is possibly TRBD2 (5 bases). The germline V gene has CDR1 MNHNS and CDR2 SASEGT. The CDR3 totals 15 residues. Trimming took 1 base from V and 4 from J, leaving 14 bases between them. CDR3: CASSEEGGFGYEQYF. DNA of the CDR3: TGTGCCAGCAGTGAAGAGGGCGGGTTTGGGTACGAGCAGTACTTC.

The DNA for the CDR3 is TGTGCCATCACTCACCGATGGGGGACTAGCCCAGATACGCAGTATTTT. It yields the protein CAITHRWGTSPDTQYF. The V and J genes are TRBV10-3 and TRBJ2-3; TRBD2 matches 9 bases. Germline-derived CDR1 and CDR2 are ENHRY and SYGVKD. The CDR3 is 16 residues long. The J segment lost 4 bases and the V segment lost 7 bases, leaving 12 bases of the junction unmatched.

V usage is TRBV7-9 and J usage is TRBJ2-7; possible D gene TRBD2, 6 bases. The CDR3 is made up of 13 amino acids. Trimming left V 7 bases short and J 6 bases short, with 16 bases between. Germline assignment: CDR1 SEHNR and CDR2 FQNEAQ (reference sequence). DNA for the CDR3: TGTGCCAGCATCACGCTGGGGGGAGTCGAGCAGTACTTC. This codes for CASITLGGVEQYF.

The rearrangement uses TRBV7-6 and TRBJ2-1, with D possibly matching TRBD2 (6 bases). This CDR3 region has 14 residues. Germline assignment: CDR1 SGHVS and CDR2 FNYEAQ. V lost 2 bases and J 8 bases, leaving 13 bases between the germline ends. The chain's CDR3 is CASSLLNSGDEQFF. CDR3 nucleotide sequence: TGTGCCAGCAGCTTACTCAACTCGGGGGATGAGCAGTTCTTC.

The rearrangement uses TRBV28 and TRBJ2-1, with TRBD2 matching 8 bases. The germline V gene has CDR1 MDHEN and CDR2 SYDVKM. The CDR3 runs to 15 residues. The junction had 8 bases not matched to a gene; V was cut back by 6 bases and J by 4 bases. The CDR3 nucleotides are TGTGCCAGCAGAACTCTAGCGGGCGCTTACAATGAGCAGTTCTTC. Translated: CASRTLAGAYNEQFF.

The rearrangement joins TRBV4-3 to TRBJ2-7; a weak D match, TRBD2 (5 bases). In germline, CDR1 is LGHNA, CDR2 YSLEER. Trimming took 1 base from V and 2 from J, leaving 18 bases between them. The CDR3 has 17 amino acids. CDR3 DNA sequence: TGCGCCAGCAGCCAAGTCTTTGTGGGAGACGGAACCTACGAGCAGTACTTC. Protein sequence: CASSQVFVGDGTYEQYF.

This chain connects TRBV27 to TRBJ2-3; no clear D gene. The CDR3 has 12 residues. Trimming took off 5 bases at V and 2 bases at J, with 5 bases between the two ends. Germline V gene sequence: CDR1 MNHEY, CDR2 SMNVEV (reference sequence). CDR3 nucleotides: TGTGCCAGCAGTCCATTCACAGATACGCAGTATTTT. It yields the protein CASSPFTDTQYF.